The clone carrying this T cell receptor beta chain was observed a few times. The data derive from a study of blood T cell repertoires in COVID-19. In the study overall: Sites across the United States, Italy and Spain contributed samples from acute and convalescent COVID-19.

Profiled with immunoSEQ multiplex PCR; TCRdb holds only in-frame clones, not every one. The sample contains about 240,000 clones, around 81% of which appear only once. This TCR was sampled from a woman over 75 with COVID-19, enrolled during active disease. Source material: peripheral blood.

CDR3 DNA sequence: TGTGCCAGCAGCGTCGGACTAGCGGGGGAATACGAGCAGTACTTC. It specifies CASSVGLAGEYEQYF. This sequence joins TRBV5-6 and TRBJ2-7, with 13 bases aligning to TRBD2. The CDR3 length is 15 residues. Germline CDR1 reads SGHDT; CDR2 reads YYEEEE. J gave up 4 bases and V 4 bases, and 5 bases lay outside the gene matches.